These 16 T cell receptor beta chains came from one sample sequenced in a study of cytomegalovirus exposure and HLA in healthy donors (dated by TCRdb to about 2017). Libraries were constructed by the immunoSEQ multiplex PCR assay. For the multiplex PCR, a mixture combining 60 forward primers for TCR Vbeta segments and 13 reverse primers for TCR Jbeta segments was used. Drawn from immuneACCESS, this table holds only the in-frame rearrangements with V and J called that TCRdb kept. Clones are partly lost; checked studies trace under half to an unresolved V gene and leave the rest unexplained. A total of 130,000 to 150,000 clones appear in this sample, around three quarters of them only once. About 3% of the sample is in the top ten clones. The sequencing sample was made of PBMCs. Every receptor here comes from a man in his forties in good health and CMV-seropositive.

This clone was seen more than once but under ten times. The chain is built from TRBV6-5 and TRBJ2-5, with 7 bases matching TRBD2. With V trimmed by 0 bases and J by 0 bases, 4 bases remained unmatched. The CDR3 loop spans 16 amino acids. Germline CDR1 is MNHEY and CDR2 is SVGAGI. The CDR3 DNA follows: TGTGCCAGCAGTTACTCGGCTGGGAGGGACCAAGAGACCCAGTACTTC. Translated, it gives CASSYSAGRDQETQYF.

The V call is TRBV7-7, the J call TRBJ2-5; 7 positions agree with TRBD1. TRBJ2-7 explains the end of the DNA better; the J call may be wrong. Germline V gene lookup returns CDR1 SSHAT and CDR2 FNYEAQ (reference sequence). The CDR3 is 13 residues long. This chain's CDR3 is CASSLDSGGEQYF. The CDR3 coding sequence is TGTGCCAGCAGCTTAGACTCAGGGGGCGAGCAGTACTTC.

V usage is TRBV5-1 and J usage is TRBJ1-4; D is unresolved. The CDR3 contains 15 residues. CDR1 and CDR2 from the germline V gene are SGHRS and YFSETQ. V was cut by 4 bases and J by 0 bases, with 10 bases left in between. In DNA form, the CDR3 reads TGCGCCAGCAGCAGAGCGGGTACAACTAATGAAAAACTGTTTTTT. It yields the protein CASSRAGTTNEKLFF.

The rearrangement links TRBV10-2 to TRBJ2-5; no reliable D call. V was clipped by 2 bases and J by 4 bases, with 5 bases between them. The CDR3 loop spans 12 amino acids. The germline CDR1 and CDR2 sequences are WSHSY and SAAADI. Here the CDR3 reads CASSEAIETQYF. The CDR3 nucleotides read TGCGCCAGCAGTGAGGCGATAGAGACCCAGTACTTC.

Points on this clone: At one boundary the junction diverges from the germline segment, which might be a read error. The chain carries TRBV5-4 and TRBJ2-1; D may be TRBD1 or TRBD2 (6 bases each). The germline gives CDR1 SGHNT, CDR2 YYREEE (reference sequence). The CDR3 runs to 15 residues. The CDR3: CASTLGGLNYNEQFF. The CDR3 bases are TGTGCCAGCACCTTGGGGGGCCTCAACTACAATGAGCAGTTCTTC.

The chain carries TRBV5-1 and TRBJ2-5; 7 nucleotides line up with TRBD1. The J call is doubtful: the DNA matches TRBJ2-7 better. The length of the CDR3 is 15 residues. The germline V gene encodes CDR1 SGHRS and CDR2 YFSETQ. CDR3 in DNA: TGCGCCAGCAGCTTAACAGGGGATCCACTTTACGAGCAGTACTTC. It translates to CASSLTGDPLYEQYF.

The CDR3 here is CASNTQNRGGYTF. The CDR3, as DNA: TGTGCCAGCAATACTCAGAACAGGGGTGGCTACACCTTC. The chain has TRBV6-5 and TRBJ1-2; 7 bases are shared with TRBD1. The germline gives CDR1 MNHEY, CDR2 SVGAGI. CDR3 length: 13 amino acids. Trimming cost V 7 bases and J 7 bases; bases outside gene matches: 9.

The chain is built from TRBV30 and TRBJ2-6; no clear D. Germline CDR1 reads GTSNPN; CDR2 reads SVGIG (reference sequence). CDR3 length: 14 residues. V gave up 2 bases and J gave up 1 base, with 6 bases separating them. CDR3 protein: CAWSLGSGANVLTF. CDR3 nucleotides: TGTGCCTGGAGTCTAGGATCTGGGGCCAACGTCCTGACTTTC.

This chain joins TRBV29-1 and TRBJ2-5; a weak D match, TRBD1 (6 bases). With the DNA end fitting TRBJ2-7 better, the J assignment may be wrong. This CDR3 has 16 residues. The V gene's germline CDR1 is SQVTM and CDR2 ANQGSEA. The CDR3 region is CSVEGSRTESSYEQYF. CDR3 DNA sequence: TGCAGCGTTGAAGGAAGCCGGACAGAGAGCTCCTACGAGCAGTACTTC.

The chain combines TRBV5-1 with TRBJ1-2, with 8 nucleotides matching TRBD1. The CDR3 runs to 14 residues. The germline gives CDR1 SGHRS, CDR2 YFSETQ. J lost 6 bases, V lost 1 base, and 5 bases had no gene match. CDR3 amino acids: CASSLTTGGHGYTF. CDR3 in DNA: TGCGCCAGCAGCTTGACCACAGGGGGGCATGGCTACACCTTC.

The chain combines TRBV5-8 with TRBJ1-1; the D gene is possibly TRBD1 (6 bases). The CDR3 is 14 residues long. The germline gives CDR1 SGHTS, CDR2 YDEGEE. V gave up 7 bases and J gave up 3 bases, with 16 bases separating them. CDR3 sequence: CASAGGRLYTEAFF. The DNA of the CDR3 is TGTGCCAGCGCCGGGGGGCGGCTGTACACTGAAGCTTTCTTT.

This rearrangement joins TRBV2 to TRBJ1-3, with D hard to call. Germline CDR1 is SNHLY and CDR2 is FYNNEI. With 4 bases removed from V and 0 bases from J, the gap between germline ends came to 4 bases. CDR3 size: 13 residues. DNA for the CDR3: TGTGCCAGCAGTGGTCACTCTGGAAACACCATATATTTT. It specifies CASSGHSGNTIYF. The variable domain in full, with the rest retrieved from reference TRBV2 and TRBJ1-3, is EPEVTQTPSHQVTQMGQEVILRCVPISNHLYFYWYRQILGQKVEFLVSFYNNEISEKSEIFDDQFSVERPDGSNFTLKIRSTKLEDSAMYFCASSGHSGNTIYFGEGSWLTVV.

The chain carries TRBV2 and TRBJ2-1; 9 bases map to TRBD1. The CDR3 spans 13 residues. V lost 7 bases to trimming and J lost 14 bases; unmatched junction nucleotides: 12. Germline assignment: CDR1 SNHLY and CDR2 FYNNEI. CDR3 protein: CASTPGGDRAKFF. CDR3 nucleotides: TGTGCCAGCACTCCCGGAGGGGACAGGGCGAAGTTCTTC.

The CDR3 DNA reads TGTGCCACCAGGCGGGATTATAGCAATCAGCCCCAGCATTTT. It yields the protein CATRRDYSNQPQHF. This chain connects TRBV15 to TRBJ1-5; no definite D call. V gave up 6 bases and J gave up 0 bases, with 9 bases separating them. Germline V gives CDR1 LNHNV, CDR2 YYDKDF (reference sequence). This CDR3 is built from 14 residues.

This clone was observed a few times. V and J are TRBV27 and TRBJ1-2; 11 nucleotides line up with TRBD1. V lost 6 bases to trimming and J lost 4 bases; unmatched junction nucleotides: 7. This CDR3 has 15 amino acids. From germline, CDR1 is MNHEY and CDR2 SMNVEV (reference sequence). The CDR3 loop reads CASRWDRGFGYGYTF. In DNA, the CDR3 is TGTGCCAGCAGATGGGACAGGGGGTTCGGCTATGGCTACACCTTC.

This clone was observed a handful of times. The CDR3 sequence: CASTRPSSYGYTF. CDR3 coding DNA: TGTGCCAGCACCCGACCTTCTAGCTATGGCTACACCTTC. V gene TRBV7-9 combines with J gene TRBJ1-2; no clear D gene. The CDR3 is 13 residues long. The V end lost 7 bases, the J end lost 4 bases, and 13 bases lay between the germline ends. The germline gives CDR1 SEHNR, CDR2 FQNEAQ (reference sequence).